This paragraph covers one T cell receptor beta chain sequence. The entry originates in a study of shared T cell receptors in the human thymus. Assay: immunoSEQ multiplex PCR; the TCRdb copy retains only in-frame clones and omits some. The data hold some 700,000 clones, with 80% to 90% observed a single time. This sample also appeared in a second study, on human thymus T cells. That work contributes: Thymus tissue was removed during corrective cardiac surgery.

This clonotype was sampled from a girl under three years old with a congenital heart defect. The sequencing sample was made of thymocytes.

The CDR3, as DNA: TGTGCCAGCAGTACCCAAGAGGACAGGGGAGAGACCCAGTACTTC. Protein product: CASSTQEDRGETQYF. V gene TRBV25-1 combines with J gene TRBJ2-5, with 9 bases that match TRBD1. The CDR3 length is 15 residues. Germline V gene sequence: CDR1 MGHDK, CDR2 SYGVNS. V gave up 5 bases and J gave up 4 bases; unmatched junction bases: 8.